The 10 T cell receptor beta chains given below trace back to one sample, sequenced in a study of blood T cells in healthy people across ages. Together with a sample-barcoded 5' primer, a J-beta primer mix was included in a second PCR lasting about 7 to 12 cycles. TCRdb recomputed calls from the 5' RACE reads with MiXCR, one row per CDR3 protein. The sample lists hundreds of thousands of distinct CDR3 sequences, around 34% occurring once. Source material: blood. These receptors originate from a man aged 18-30 years in good health.

About this clonotype: A much larger clonotype is one base distant, so this may be a read error. The chain couples TRBV12-3 or TRBV12-4 to TRBJ1-2; D is perhaps TRBD1 (5 bases). The CDR3 has 15 amino acids. The V and J ends lost 3 bases and 7 bases respectively, with 18 bases between them. The CDR3 DNA sequence: TGTGCCAGCAGTTTGTCTTCCAGGGCGACATGTGGCTACACCTTC. Protein product: CASSLSSRATCGYTF.

This clonotype appeared many times. The rearrangement joins TRBV12-3 or TRBV12-4 to TRBJ2-1, with 8 nucleotides matching TRBD1. This CDR3 has 16 amino acids. V was clipped by 4 bases and J by 5 bases; unmatched bases: 10. The CDR3 region is CASSSTRDRRNNEQFF. For the CDR3, the DNA is TGTGCCAGCAGTTCCACCCGGGACAGGAGAAACAATGAGCAGTTCTTC.

V usage is TRBV12-3 or TRBV12-4 and J usage is TRBJ1-1, with D tentatively TRBD1 (5 bases). There are 13 residues in the CDR3. Trimming removed 8 bases from V and 5 bases from J, with 15 bases in between. This chain's CDR3 is CASRSPEGTEAFF. In nucleotides, the CDR3 is TGTGCCAGCCGGAGTCCCGAGGGGACTGAAGCTTTCTTT.

The chain couples TRBV2 to TRBJ1-5, with D perhaps TRBD1 (6 bases). The CDR3 contains 16 residues. V lost 4 bases to trimming and J lost 9 bases, with 22 bases between them. Germline CDR1 and CDR2: SNHLY and FYNNEI. The CDR3, as DNA: TGTGCCAGCAGTGCCGGCTGGGGGCAGGGGACTTCGCCCCAGCATTTT. This codes for CASSAGWGQGTSPQHF.

Details on this clonotype: Its ends do not fully match the called genes, so a read error is possible. The genes are TRBV5-1 and TRBJ1-6; 7 bases are a match to TRBD1. The CDR3 extends over 16 amino acids. Germline V gene sequence: CDR1 SGHRS, CDR2 YFSETQ. For the CDR3, the DNA is TGCGCCAGCAGCTTGGAAAAGGGGGCAGGTAATTTACCCCTCCACTTT. This encodes CASSLEKGAGNLPLHF.

This clonotype has at least ten counts. The genes are TRBV20-1 and TRBJ2-3, with unresolved D. Germline V gives CDR1 DFQATT, CDR2 SNEGSKA (reference sequence). The CDR3 loop spans 13 amino acids. The V and J ends lost 3 bases and 9 bases respectively, with 16 bases between them. This chain's CDR3 is CSASPDELRTQYF. CDR3 in DNA: TGCAGTGCTAGCCCCGATGAGCTTAGAACGCAGTATTTT.

This clonotype occurred a few times. The V gene is TRBV7-3, the J gene TRBJ2-3; D might be TRBD2 (7 bases). This CDR3 is 17 amino acids long. V lost 5 bases and J lost 2, with 20 bases in between. The V gene's germline CDR1 is SGHTA and CDR2 FQGTGA. The CDR3 here is CASSVLPGGGDTDTQYF. For the CDR3, the DNA is TGTGCCAGCAGCGTCCTCCCGGGGGGCGGGGACACAGATACGCAGTATTTT.

For this clonotype: The junction differs from germline at one of its ends, possibly a read error. V is TRBV12-3 or TRBV12-4 and J is TRBJ1-1; no firm D call. This CDR3 region has 13 residues. This chain's CDR3 is CAGSLDRGSGAFF. The DNA for the CDR3 is TGTGCCGGCAGTTTAGATCGGGGAAGTGGAGCTTTCTTT.

V and J are TRBV12-3 or TRBV12-4 and TRBJ2-5; tentative D call: TRBD1 (6 bases). The ends were cut back, 6 bases at V and 11 bases at J, with 13 bases in the middle. The CDR3 extends over 11 amino acids. CDR3 sequence reads: CASRIGQRQYF. CDR3 coding DNA: TGTGCCAGCAGAATTGGACAGCGGCAGTACTTC.

This clonotype showed up just a few times. The chain recombines TRBV30 with TRBJ1-2, with D uncertain. The germline V gene encodes CDR1 GTSNPN and CDR2 SVGIG (reference sequence). CDR3 length equals 14 residues. V shed 0 bases and J shed 4 bases, with 12 bases lying between them. CDR3 sequence: CAWSVHQDSYGYTF. The CDR3 bases are TGTGCCTGGAGTGTACATCAGGATTCCTATGGCTACACCTTC.